This T cell receptor (beta chain) was retrieved from a study of beta chain features in type 1 diabetes. V shed 5 bases, J shed 8 bases, and the junction held 11 bases outside the gene matches. CDR1 LGHNA and CDR2 YNFKEQ come from the germline V gene. The CDR3 totals 15 residues. As every portion of the isolated RNA was reverse transcribed, the sequencing read expressed TCRB transcripts. This table comes from immunoSEQ multiplex PCR, and its TCRdb copy is limited to in-frame clones, with some not included. This sample has approximately 140,000 clones, with about 44% found just once. The V gene is TRBV4-2, the J gene TRBJ2-1, with 8 bases that match TRBD2. The receptor comes from a man aged 18 to 30 in good health. Specimen: Tregs from blood. CDR3 region: CASSAAGEGDHEQFF. The DNA of the CDR3 is TGTGCCAGCAGCGCAGCGGGAGAAGGGGACCATGAGCAGTTCTTC.